The present T cell receptor (beta chain) was sequenced within a study of blood T cell repertoires in COVID-19. Study summary: Nucleic acid was either cDNA or gDNA, and it came from T cells, B-cell-depleted T cells, or PBMCs.

In its sample, this clone was seen a few times. The CDR3 runs 15 residues. The V gene end was trimmed by 4 bases and the J gene end by 5 bases; junction bases not matched to a gene: 8. In germline, CDR1 is MNHEY, CDR2 SVGAGI. Per the authors' pipeline: Nucleated cell counts were estimated from reference gene primer amplification. Assay: immunoSEQ multiplex PCR; the TCRdb copy retains only in-frame clones and omits some. D and trimming come from the DNA, and the V and J calls and clone size come from that table. The sample shows under 250,000 clones, approximately 90% of them seen only once. Cohorts were assigned according to the clinical history that participants reported.

The sequenced material came from PBMCs or T cells enriched from blood (not recorded which). This receptor was identified in a middle-aged man who had recovered from COVID-19. The chain links TRBV6-5 to TRBJ1-2, with 9 bases fitting TRBD1. The DNA for the CDR3 is TGTGCCAGCAGTTCCCCGGACAGGGGAGAGTATGGCTACACCTTC. Translating gives CASSSPDRGEYGYTF.